A single sample gave rise to the 20 T cell receptor beta chains below, sequenced in a study of T cell responses to AZD1222 COVID-19 vaccine. Assay used: immunoSEQ multiplex PCR; TCRdb lists only in-frame clones, some missing. The table has fewer than 200,000 clones, roughly 92% seen once. Material: peripheral blood, obtained on day 0 of AZD1222 vaccination. The receptors originated from an adult in good health.

The J gene is TRBJ2-5, the V gene TRBV7-3; a weak D match, TRBD2 (7 bases). In germline, CDR1 is SGHTA, CDR2 FQGTGA. The CDR3 length is 17 residues. Between the trimmed V and J ends, which lost 4 bases and 2 bases, there was a span of 20 bases. The CDR3 DNA sequence: TGTGCCAGCAGCTACGCCGCGGGCGGGGGCGGGCAAGAGACCCAGTACTTC. This encodes CASSYAAGGGGQETQYF.

The chain combines TRBV7-9 with TRBJ2-5; 12 bases are a match to TRBD2. CDR3 length: 16 amino acids. Looked up from germline, CDR1 is SEHNR and CDR2 is FQNEAQ (reference sequence). With 4 bases clipped from V and 4 bases from J, the junction kept 7 bases outside the gene matches. The CDR3 here is CASSSRTSGERETQYF. The CDR3 DNA sequence: TGTGCCAGCAGCTCCCGGACTAGCGGGGAGAGAGAGACCCAGTACTTC.

The CDR3 sequence is CAWNRERTSGRPDTQYF. CDR3 nucleotides: TGTGCCTGGAATCGTGAGAGGACTAGCGGGAGGCCTGATACGCAGTATTTT. J is TRBJ2-3 and V is TRBV30; TRBD2 aligns across 14 bases. The V and J ends lost 4 bases and 6 bases, in that order; junction bases with no gene match: 12. Per the germline V gene, CDR1 is GTSNPN and CDR2 is SVGIG (reference sequence). This CDR3 has 17 residues.

This clone was seen a handful of times. The chain joins TRBV19 to TRBJ1-6; D remains unclear. V was shortened by 4 bases and J by 10 bases, with 8 bases between the two germline ends. This CDR3 is built from 12 residues. Germline values: CDR1 LNHDA, CDR2 SQIVND (reference sequence). The CDR3 bases are TGTGCCAGTAGTACGGGGAACTCACCCCTCCACTTT. Translation gives CASSTGNSPLHF. Filled out from reference TRBV19 and TRBJ1-6, the complete variable domain reads DGGITQSPKYLFRKEGQNVTLSCEQNLNHDAMYWYRQDPGQGLRLIYYSQIVNDFQKGDIAEGYSVSREKKESFPLTVTSAQKNPTAFYLCASSTGNSPLHFGNGTRLTVT.

The chain has TRBV6-5 and TRBJ1-6, with D maybe TRBD1 (5 bases). Germline CDR1 MNHEY, CDR2 SVGAGI. CDR3 size: 15 residues. V lost 8 bases and J 8 bases, leaving 19 bases between the germline ends. The CDR3 DNA sequence: TGTGCCAGCCAGAGGACGTGGATGGGGGATTCACCCCTCCACTTT. It encodes CASQRTWMGDSPLHF.

This sequence joins TRBV5-4 and TRBJ2-5; 7 bases fit TRBD1. The CDR3 has 15 amino acids. The germline CDR1 and CDR2 sequences are SGHNT and YYREEE (reference sequence). V gave up 4 bases and J gave up 5 bases; unmatched junction bases: 11. CDR3 in amino acids: CASSPSLTGLETQYF. The CDR3 DNA is TGTGCCAGCAGCCCCTCACTGACAGGGTTGGAGACCCAGTACTTC.

This chain links TRBV18 with TRBJ1-5, with D unresolved. Germline CDR1 is KGHSH and CDR2 is LQKENI. The CDR3 covers 14 residues. The V gene lost 3 bases and the J gene lost 3 bases, with 9 bases spanning the gap. The CDR3 region is CASSPEGPNQPQHF. The CDR3 DNA sequence: TGTGCCAGCTCACCGGAGGGCCCCAATCAGCCCCAGCATTTT. The whole variable domain, filled in from reference TRBV18 and TRBJ1-5, reads NAGVMQNPRHLVRRRGQEARLRCSPMKGHSHVYWYRQLPEEGLKFMVYLQKENIIDESGMPKERFSAEFPKEGPSILRIQQVVRGDSAAYFCASSPEGPNQPQHFGDGTRLSIL.

The rearrangement links TRBV6-6 to TRBJ1-5; the D is unclear. V lost 6 bases and J 6 bases, leaving 9 bases between the germline ends. The CDR3 runs to 12 residues. Germline V lookup: CDR1 MNHNY, CDR2 SVGAGI (reference sequence). The CDR3 sequence: CASSLGSQPQHF. The CDR3 DNA follows: TGTGCCAGCAGCTTAGGAAGTCAGCCCCAGCATTTT.

The CDR3 region is CAISGGLDSSYNEQFF. CDR3 sequence (DNA): TGTGCCATCAGTGGCGGACTGGACAGCTCCTACAATGAGCAGTTCTTC. The chain recombines TRBV10-3 with TRBJ2-1, with a tentative D call TRBD1 (6 bases). The CDR3 has 16 amino acids. Trimming cost V 4 bases and J 0 bases, with 13 bases left between them. Germline CDR1 ENHRY, CDR2 SYGVKD.

J is TRBJ1-2 and V is TRBV7-6; D uncertain. The CDR3 has 13 residues. Germline V lookup: CDR1 SGHVS, CDR2 FNYEAQ. With 3 bases removed from V and 3 bases from J, the gap between germline ends came to 8 bases. CDR3 DNA sequence: TGTGCCAGCAGCTTTCACCGGGACTATGGCTACACCTTC. Protein sequence: CASSFHRDYGYTF.

The V and J genes are TRBV27 and TRBJ1-5, with 9 positions matching TRBD1. Germline values: CDR1 MNHEY, CDR2 SMNVEV (reference sequence). V was pared by 8 bases and J by 3 bases, with 5 bases of the junction left unmatched. The CDR3 has 14 amino acids. CDR3: CASGRDRDNQPQHF. The DNA of the CDR3 is TGTGCCAGCGGGAGGGACAGGGACAATCAGCCCCAGCATTTT.

The V gene is TRBV5-6, the J gene TRBJ1-4, with a tentative D call TRBD1 (5 bases). The germline V gene encodes CDR1 SGHDT and CDR2 YYEEEE. V was cut by 4 bases and J by 5 bases, with 15 bases left in between. CDR3 size: 15 residues. The CDR3 DNA reads as TGTGCCAGCAGCAGACGACGAGGGGTAAATGAAAAACTGTTTTTT. This encodes CASSRRRGVNEKLFF.

The chain joins TRBV6-5 to TRBJ1-1, with a possible D match to TRBD1 (6 bases). The CDR3 extends over 15 amino acids. With 4 bases removed from V and 8 bases from J, the gap between germline ends came to 20 bases. CDR1 and CDR2 (germline): MNHEY, SVGAGI. The CDR3 here is CASSLGDRLLTEAFF. The CDR3 nucleotides are TGTGCCAGCAGTTTAGGTGACAGGTTACTGACCGAAGCTTTCTTT.

This chain uses TRBV2 with TRBJ2-3; D gene unclear. CDR3 length equals 13 residues. Germline values: CDR1 SNHLY, CDR2 FYNNEI. Trimming left V 3 bases short and J 1 base short, with 5 bases between. The CDR3 region has the DNA TGTGCCAGCAGTGACTCCCGCACAGATACGCAGTATTTT. Residues: CASSDSRTDTQYF.

The chain links TRBV19 to TRBJ1-2; D might be TRBD1 (5 bases). The germline V and J ends were trimmed by 5 bases and 3 bases, with 19 bases remaining between them. Germline V gives CDR1 LNHDA, CDR2 SQIVND (reference sequence). The CDR3 has 16 amino acids. CDR3 sequence: CASSRDSMGLHYGYTF. CDR3 DNA sequence: TGTGCCAGTAGTCGAGATTCGATGGGACTCCACTATGGCTACACCTTC.

The rearrangement links TRBV11-2 to TRBJ1-1, with D hard to call. The CDR3 length is 12 residues. The V end was cut by 5 bases, the J end by 4 bases, with 8 bases between. Germline V CDR1 and CDR2: SGHAT, FQNNGV. The CDR3 DNA follows: TGTGCCAGCAGCCGGCGGGGCACTGAAGCTTTCTTT. Translated, it gives CASSRRGTEAFF. The full variable domain, completed using reference TRBV11-2 and TRBJ1-1, is EAGVAQSPRYKIIEKRQSVAFWCNPISGHATLYWYQQILGQGPKLLIQFQNNGVVDDSQLPKDRFSAERLKGVDSTLKIQPAKLEDSAVYLCASSRRGTEAFFGQGTRLTVV.

This sequence joins TRBV6-5 and TRBJ1-2; 9 nucleotides agree with TRBD1. Germline V gene lookup returns CDR1 MNHEY and CDR2 SVGAGI. The CDR3 extends over 15 amino acids. Trimming removed 7 bases from V and 8 bases from J; junction bases left unmatched: 14. The CDR3 DNA reads as TGTGCCAGCACCTCGGGACAGGGAAAGCGAAGGGGCTACACCTTC. Amino acids: CASTSGQGKRRGYTF.

The rearrangement uses TRBV2 and TRBJ2-3; 9 bases match TRBD2. Germline trimming cut 7 bases from V and 2 bases from J; bases unmatched to any gene: 4. The CDR3 totals 14 residues. The germline V gene encodes CDR1 SNHLY and CDR2 FYNNEI. In nucleotides, the CDR3 is TGTGCCAGCATGACTAGCGGCTCCACAGATACGCAGTATTTT. Its translation is CASMTSGSTDTQYF.

V gene TRBV19 combines with J gene TRBJ2-2, with a weak D call TRBD1 (8 bases). The V end lost 4 bases, the J end lost 5 bases, and 17 bases lay between the germline ends. CDR3 length equals 16 residues. CDR1 and CDR2 (germline): LNHDA, SQIVND (reference sequence). DNA of the CDR3: TGTGCCAGTAGTAGTGGAGGACAGGGAGGGACCGGGGAGCTGTTTTTT. This encodes CASSSGGQGGTGELFF.

The chain combines TRBV9 with TRBJ1-1; D gene ambiguous. The CDR3 totals 12 residues. V dropped 4 bases and J dropped 3 bases, with 7 bases sitting between them. Germline CDR1 is SGDLS and CDR2 is YYNGEE. CDR3 nucleotides: TGTGCCAGCAGCTCCCCTTACACTGAAGCTTTCTTT. It specifies CASSSPYTEAFF.